This T cell receptor (beta chain) was obtained from a study of blood T cell repertoires in COVID-19. Study-level information: The samples span acute and convalescent COVID-19 from the United States, Italy and Spain.

Original processing notes: Amplifying reference gene primers gave estimates of nucleated cell counts. Only in-frame clones appear in the TCRdb table, and some are missing; sequencing was by immunoSEQ multiplex PCR. V and J calls and clone size are those listed in that table; D and trimming were worked out from the DNA. The table lists roughly 50,000 clones, roughly 88% of them singletons. V was clipped by 5 bases and J by 3 bases, with 10 bases between them. The CDR3 covers 13 residues. Germline V lookup: CDR1 MNHEY, CDR2 SVGAGI. The V gene is TRBV6-5, the J gene TRBJ1-2; perhaps TRBD1 as D (6 bases). Source material: peripheral blood. The clonotype originates from a man between 50 and 59 years old with acute or convalescent COVID-19. CDR3 coding DNA: TGTGCCAGCAGTATGGACAGTTACTATGGCTACACCTTC. This gives the protein CASSMDSYYGYTF.